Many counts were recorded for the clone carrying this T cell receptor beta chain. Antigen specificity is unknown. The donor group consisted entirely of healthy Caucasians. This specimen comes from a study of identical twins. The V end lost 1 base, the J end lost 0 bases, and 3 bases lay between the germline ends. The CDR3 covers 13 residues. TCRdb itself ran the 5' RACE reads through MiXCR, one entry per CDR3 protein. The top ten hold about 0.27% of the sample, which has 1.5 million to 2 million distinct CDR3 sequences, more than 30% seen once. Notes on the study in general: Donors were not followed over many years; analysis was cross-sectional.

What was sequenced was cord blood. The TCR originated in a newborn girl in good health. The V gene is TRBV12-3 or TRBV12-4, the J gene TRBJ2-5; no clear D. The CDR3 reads CASSLVNQETQYF. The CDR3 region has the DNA TGTGCCAGCAGTTTAGTCAACCAAGAGACCCAGTACTTC.